Listed here are 8 T cell receptor beta chains from one sample, sequenced in a study of blood T cell repertoires in COVID-19. Profiling relied on immunoSEQ multiplex PCR, and the TCRdb table lists in-frame clones only, not all of them. This table holds tens of thousands of clones, 75% to 90% found once. Specimen: peripheral blood. These receptors originate from a man between 65 and 80 years old with acute or convalescent COVID-19.

The chain has TRBV5-4 and TRBJ2-7; 15 nucleotides line up with TRBD2. Germline-derived CDR1 and CDR2 are SGHNT and YYREEE (reference sequence). The CDR3 contains 18 residues. Losses at the gene ends were 4 bases for V and 5 bases for J; bases not matched to a gene: 13. CDR3 amino acids: CASSPNLGLAGGRDEQYF. CDR3 bases: TGTGCCAGCAGCCCGAATCTGGGACTAGCGGGAGGTAGGGACGAGCAGTACTTC.

The CDR3 region has the DNA TGTGCCAGCACCTACACGGGACTGACGAACACTGAAGCTTTCTTT. Amino acids: CASTYTGLTNTEAFF. This chain joins TRBV28 and TRBJ1-1; the D gene is possibly TRBD1 (5 bases). Germline-derived CDR1 and CDR2 are MDHEN and SYDVKM. The CDR3 is 15 amino acids. Trimming stripped 7 bases from V and 1 base from J, with 16 bases between.

The chain couples TRBV7-9 to TRBJ1-1, with TRBD1 as a possible D gene (5 bases). The CDR3 runs to 14 residues. Germline-derived CDR1 and CDR2 are SEHNR and FQNEAQ (reference sequence). The V end was cut by 3 bases, the J end by 1 base, with 9 bases between. The CDR3 nucleotides read TGTGCCAGCAGCTTCCAGGGATCGAACACTGAAGCTTTCTTT. This translates into CASSFQGSNTEAFF.

The rearrangement joins TRBV7-2 to TRBJ1-2, with D possibly being TRBD1 (5 bases). V lost 5 bases to trimming and J lost 8 bases, with 12 bases between them. Germline V lookup: CDR1 SGHTA, CDR2 FQGNSA. The CDR3 runs to 12 residues. The CDR3 loop reads CASSPGVRGYTF. CDR3 DNA: TGTGCCAGCAGCCCGGGGGTTCGAGGCTACACCTTC.

V usage is TRBV15 and J usage is TRBJ2-2; 8 nucleotides line up with TRBD2. Germline CDR1 is LNHNV and CDR2 is YYDKDF (reference sequence). V shed 1 base, J shed 3 bases, and the junction held 10 bases outside the gene matches. This CDR3 region has 18 residues. The CDR3 loop reads CATSRVPAGAEDTGELFF. The CDR3, as DNA: TGTGCCACCAGCAGAGTCCCAGCGGGAGCGGAGGACACCGGGGAGCTGTTTTTT.

The chain has TRBV7-3 and TRBJ2-1; tentatively, D is TRBD2 (6 bases). The CDR3 totals 17 residues. The V and J ends lost 6 bases and 3 bases respectively, with 21 bases between them. CDR1 and CDR2 (germline): SGHTA, FQGTGA. In DNA, the CDR3 is TGTGCCAGCAGGAATGGGACTCGAATGCTAAACTACAATGAGCAGTTCTTC. Its protein is CASRNGTRMLNYNEQFF.

The V call is TRBV7-2, the J call TRBJ1-1; no firm D call. Germline CDR1 and CDR2: SGHTA and FQGNSA. This CDR3 is built from 13 residues. V dropped 3 bases and J dropped 1 base, with 6 bases sitting between them. CDR3 DNA: TGTGCCAGCAGCTTTTCCAGGAACACTGAAGCTTTCTTT. Translation gives CASSFSRNTEAFF.

The V gene is TRBV9, the J gene TRBJ1-1; 8 bases fit TRBD1. The germline CDR1 and CDR2 sequences are SGDLS and YYNGEE. The CDR3 covers 13 residues. The J segment lost 5 bases and the V segment lost 4 bases, leaving 4 bases of the junction unmatched. The CDR3 sequence is CASSRQGRTEAFF. In DNA, the CDR3 is TGTGCCAGCAGCAGACAGGGGCGTACTGAAGCTTTCTTT.